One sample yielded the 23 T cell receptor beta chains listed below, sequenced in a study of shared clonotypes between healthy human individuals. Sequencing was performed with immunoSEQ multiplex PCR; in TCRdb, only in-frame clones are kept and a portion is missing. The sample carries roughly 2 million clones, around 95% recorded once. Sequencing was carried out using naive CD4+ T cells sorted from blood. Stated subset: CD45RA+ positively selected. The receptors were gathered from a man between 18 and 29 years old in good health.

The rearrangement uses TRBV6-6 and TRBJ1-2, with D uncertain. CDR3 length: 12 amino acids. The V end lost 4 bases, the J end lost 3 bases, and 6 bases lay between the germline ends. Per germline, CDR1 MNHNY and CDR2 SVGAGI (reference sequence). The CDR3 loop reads CASSSPDYGYTF. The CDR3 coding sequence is TGTGCCAGCAGTTCTCCTGACTATGGCTACACCTTC.

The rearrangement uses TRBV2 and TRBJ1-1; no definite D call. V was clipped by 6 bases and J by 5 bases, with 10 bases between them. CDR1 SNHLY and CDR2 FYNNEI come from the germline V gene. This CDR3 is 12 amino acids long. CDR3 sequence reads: CASRSGGTEAFF. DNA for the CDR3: TGTGCCAGCAGATCTGGTGGTACTGAAGCTTTCTTT.

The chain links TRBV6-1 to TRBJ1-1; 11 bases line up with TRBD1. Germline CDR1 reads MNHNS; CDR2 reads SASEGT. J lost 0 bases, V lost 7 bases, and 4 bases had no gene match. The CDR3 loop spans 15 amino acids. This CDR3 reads CASKDRGQLNTEAFF. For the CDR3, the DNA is TGTGCCAGCAAGGACAGGGGGCAATTGAACACTGAAGCTTTCTTT.

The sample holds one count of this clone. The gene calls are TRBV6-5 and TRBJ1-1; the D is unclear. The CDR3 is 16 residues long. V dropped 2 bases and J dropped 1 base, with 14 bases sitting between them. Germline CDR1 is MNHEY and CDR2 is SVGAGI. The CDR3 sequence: CASSYRALRTNTEAFF. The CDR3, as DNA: TGTGCCAGCAGTTACCGAGCCCTGCGGACGAACACTGAAGCTTTCTTT.

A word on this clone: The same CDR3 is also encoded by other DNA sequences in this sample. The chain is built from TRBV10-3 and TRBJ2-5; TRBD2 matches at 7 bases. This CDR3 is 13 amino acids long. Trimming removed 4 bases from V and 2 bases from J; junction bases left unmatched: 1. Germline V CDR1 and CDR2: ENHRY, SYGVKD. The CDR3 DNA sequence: TGTGCCATCAGTGCGGGGGGACAAGAGACCCAGTACTTC. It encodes CAISAGGQETQYF.

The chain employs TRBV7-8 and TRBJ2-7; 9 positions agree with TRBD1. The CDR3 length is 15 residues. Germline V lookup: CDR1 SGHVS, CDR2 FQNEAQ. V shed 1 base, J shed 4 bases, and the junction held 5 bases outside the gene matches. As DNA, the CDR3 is TGTGCCAGCAGCTTAGGGGACAGGGTTAAGTACGAGCAGTACTTC. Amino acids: CASSLGDRVKYEQYF.

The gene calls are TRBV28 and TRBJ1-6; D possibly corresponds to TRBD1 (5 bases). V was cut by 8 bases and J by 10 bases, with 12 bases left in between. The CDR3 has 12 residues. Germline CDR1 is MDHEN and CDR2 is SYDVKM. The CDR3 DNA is TGTGCCAGCGGGCAGGGCAGATCACCCCTCCACTTT. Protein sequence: CASGQGRSPLHF.

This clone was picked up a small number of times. DNA for the CDR3: TGTGCCAGCAGCCCGCGGACAGGGACGTTTGGGAGCTACACCTTC. It codes for CASSPRTGTFGSYTF. J is TRBJ1-2 and V is TRBV7-9; 8 bases are a match to TRBD1. The CDR3 sequence is 15 residues long. Germline V gene sequence: CDR1 SEHNR, CDR2 FQNEAQ (reference sequence). After removal of 5 bases from V and 9 bases from J, the junction contained 14 bases not matched to a gene.

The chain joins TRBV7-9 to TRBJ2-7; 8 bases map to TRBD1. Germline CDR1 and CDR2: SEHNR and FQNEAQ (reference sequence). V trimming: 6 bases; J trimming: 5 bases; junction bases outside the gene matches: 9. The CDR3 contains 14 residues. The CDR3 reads CASSIGQGRDEQYF. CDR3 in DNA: TGTGCCAGCAGTATAGGACAGGGTCGGGACGAGCAGTACTTC. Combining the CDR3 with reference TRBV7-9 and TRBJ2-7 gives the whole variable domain DTGVSQNPRHKITKRGQNVTFRCDPISEHNRLYWYRQTLGQGPEFLTYFQNEAQLEKSRLLSDRFSAERPKGSFSTLEIQRTEQGDSAMYLCASSIGQGRDEQYFGPGTRLTVT.

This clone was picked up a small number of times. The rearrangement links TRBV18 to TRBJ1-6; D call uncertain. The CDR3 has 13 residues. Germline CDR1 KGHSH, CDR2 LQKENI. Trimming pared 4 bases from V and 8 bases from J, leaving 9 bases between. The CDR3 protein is CASSRKDDSPLHF. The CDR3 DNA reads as TGTGCCAGCTCACGAAAGGATGATTCACCCCTCCACTTT.

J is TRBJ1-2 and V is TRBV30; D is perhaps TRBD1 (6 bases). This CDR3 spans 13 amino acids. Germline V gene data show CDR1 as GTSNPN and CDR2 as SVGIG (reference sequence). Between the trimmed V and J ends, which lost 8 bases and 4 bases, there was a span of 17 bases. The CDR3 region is CALQPGGSYGYTF. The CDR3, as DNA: TGTGCCCTGCAGCCGGGGGGCTCCTATGGCTACACCTTC.

This CDR3 is CASRRDGVTEAFF. CDR3 nucleotide sequence: TGTGCCAGCAGACGCGACGGGGTCACTGAAGCTTTCTTT. The gene calls are TRBV6-5 and TRBJ1-1; D gene uncertain. Looked up from germline, CDR1 is MNHEY and CDR2 is SVGAGI. Trimming took off 6 bases at V and 4 bases at J, with 12 bases between the two ends. This CDR3 spans 13 amino acids.

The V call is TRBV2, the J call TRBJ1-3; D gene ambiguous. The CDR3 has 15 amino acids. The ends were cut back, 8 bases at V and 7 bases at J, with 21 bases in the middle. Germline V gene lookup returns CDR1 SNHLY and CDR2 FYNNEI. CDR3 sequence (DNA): TGTGCCAGCCGTAGGGAGGTAACGCAAGGGAACACCATATATTTT. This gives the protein CASRREVTQGNTIYF.

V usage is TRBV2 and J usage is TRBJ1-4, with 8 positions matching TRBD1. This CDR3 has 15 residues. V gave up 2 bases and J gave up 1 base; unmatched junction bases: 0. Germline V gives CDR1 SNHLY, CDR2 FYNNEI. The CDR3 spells CASSETGGTNEKLFF. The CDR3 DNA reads TGTGCCAGCAGTGAAACAGGGGGAACTAATGAAAAACTGTTTTTT.

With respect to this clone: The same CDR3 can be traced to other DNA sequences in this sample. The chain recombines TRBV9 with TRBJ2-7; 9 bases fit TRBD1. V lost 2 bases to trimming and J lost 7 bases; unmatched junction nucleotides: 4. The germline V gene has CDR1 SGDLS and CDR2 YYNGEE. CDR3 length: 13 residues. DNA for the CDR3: TGTGCCAGCAGCGTCACAGGGGGCGGAGAGCAGTACTTC. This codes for CASSVTGGGEQYF.

The DNA for the CDR3 is TGTGCCAGCAGCACACGGGACAGAAGAGAGACCCAGTACTTC. It specifies CASSTRDRRETQYF. This chain uses TRBV14 with TRBJ2-5, with TRBD1 matching 7 bases. CDR3 length: 14 residues. Germline CDR1 and CDR2: SGHDN and FVKESK. The ends lost 5 bases at V and 4 bases at J; junction bases unmatched: 7.

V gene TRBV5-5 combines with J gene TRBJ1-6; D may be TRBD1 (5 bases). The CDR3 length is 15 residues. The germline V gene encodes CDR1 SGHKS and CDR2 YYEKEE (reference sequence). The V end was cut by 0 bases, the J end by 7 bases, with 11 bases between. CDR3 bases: TGTGCCAGCAGCTTGGGGCAGGGACTGAATTCACCCCTCCACTTT. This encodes CASSLGQGLNSPLHF.

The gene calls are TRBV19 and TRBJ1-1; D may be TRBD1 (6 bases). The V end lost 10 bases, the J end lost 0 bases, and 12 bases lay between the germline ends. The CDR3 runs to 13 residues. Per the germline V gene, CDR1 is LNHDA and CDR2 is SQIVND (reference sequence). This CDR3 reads CATKGQLNTEAFF. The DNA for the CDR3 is TGTGCCACCAAGGGACAACTGAACACTGAAGCTTTCTTT.

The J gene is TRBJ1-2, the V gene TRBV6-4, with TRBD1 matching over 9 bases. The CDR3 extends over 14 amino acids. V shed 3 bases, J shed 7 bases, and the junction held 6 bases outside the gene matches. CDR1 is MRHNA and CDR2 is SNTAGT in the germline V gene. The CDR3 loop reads CASSEAGTGIGYTF. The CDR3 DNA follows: TGTGCCAGCAGTGAGGCCGGGACAGGGATTGGCTACACCTTC.

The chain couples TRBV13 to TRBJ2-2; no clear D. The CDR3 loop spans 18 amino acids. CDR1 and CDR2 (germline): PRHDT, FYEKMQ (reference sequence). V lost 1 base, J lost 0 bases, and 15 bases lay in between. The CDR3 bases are TGTGCCAGCAGCTTAGAAGGGATGGGTTATCCGAACACCGGGGAGCTGTTTTTT. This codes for CASSLEGMGYPNTGELFF.

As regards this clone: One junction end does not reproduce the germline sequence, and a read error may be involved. CDR3 DNA: TGTGCCATCAGTGAGTCGAAGTCAGGGAATTCACCCCTCCACTTT. Its translation: CAISESKSGNSPLHF. V usage is TRBV6-6 and J usage is TRBJ1-6, with a tentative D call TRBD1 (5 bases). The germline V gene has CDR1 MNHNY and CDR2 SVGAGI (reference sequence). The CDR3 length is 15 residues.

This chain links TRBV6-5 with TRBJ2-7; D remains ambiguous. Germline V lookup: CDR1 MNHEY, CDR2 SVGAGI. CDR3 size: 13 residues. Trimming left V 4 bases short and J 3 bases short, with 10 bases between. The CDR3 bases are TGTGCCAGCAGTTTGTCGCTTTACTACGAGCAGTACTTC. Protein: CASSLSLYYEQYF.

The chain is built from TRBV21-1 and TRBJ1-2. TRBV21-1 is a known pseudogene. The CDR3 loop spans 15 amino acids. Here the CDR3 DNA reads TGTGCCAGCAGCCCCCCCTTTGGGGGGAACTATGGCTACACCTTC. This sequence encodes CASSPPFGGNYGYTF.